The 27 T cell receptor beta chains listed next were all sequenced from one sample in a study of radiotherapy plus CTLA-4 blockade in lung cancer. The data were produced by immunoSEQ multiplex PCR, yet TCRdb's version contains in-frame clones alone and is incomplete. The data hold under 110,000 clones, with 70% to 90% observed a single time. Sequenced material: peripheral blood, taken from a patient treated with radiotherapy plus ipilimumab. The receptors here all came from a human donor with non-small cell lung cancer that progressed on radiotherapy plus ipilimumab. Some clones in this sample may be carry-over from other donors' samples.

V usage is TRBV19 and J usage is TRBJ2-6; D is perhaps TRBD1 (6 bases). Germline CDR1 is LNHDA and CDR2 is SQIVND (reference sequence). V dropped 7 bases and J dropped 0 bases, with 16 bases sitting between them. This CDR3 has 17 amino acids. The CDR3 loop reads CASKSYRADSGANVLTF. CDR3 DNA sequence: TGTGCCAGTAAGTCCTACAGGGCCGACTCTGGGGCCAACGTCCTGACTTTC.

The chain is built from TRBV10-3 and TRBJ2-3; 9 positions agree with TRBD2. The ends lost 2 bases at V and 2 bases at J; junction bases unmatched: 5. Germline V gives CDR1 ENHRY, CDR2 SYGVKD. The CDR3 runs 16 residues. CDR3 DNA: TGTGCCATCAGTGAGGGCGGGGGGGCCCTCACAGATACGCAGTATTTT. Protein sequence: CAISEGGGALTDTQYF.

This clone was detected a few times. The CDR3 DNA reads TGTGCCAGCAGCGCGAGTACATACACCGGGGAGCTGTTTTTT. This codes for CASSASTYTGELFF. V is TRBV9 and J is TRBJ2-2; D not resolved. Trimming removed 3 bases at V and 3 bases at J, with 9 bases between. CDR1 and CDR2 (germline): SGDLS, YYNGEE. This CDR3 is 14 amino acids long.

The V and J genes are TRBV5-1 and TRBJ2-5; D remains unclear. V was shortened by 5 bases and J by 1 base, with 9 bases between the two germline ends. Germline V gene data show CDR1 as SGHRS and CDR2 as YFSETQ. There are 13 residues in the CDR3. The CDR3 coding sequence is TGCGCCAGCAGTTCAACCCCCCAAGAGACCCAGTACTTC. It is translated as CASSSTPQETQYF.

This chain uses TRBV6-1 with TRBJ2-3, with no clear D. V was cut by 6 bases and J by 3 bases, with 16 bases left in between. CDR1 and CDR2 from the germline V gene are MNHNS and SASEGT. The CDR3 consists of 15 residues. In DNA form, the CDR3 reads TGTGCCAGCAGCCCAAAGGGTGTTAATACAGATACGCAGTATTTT. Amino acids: CASSPKGVNTDTQYF.

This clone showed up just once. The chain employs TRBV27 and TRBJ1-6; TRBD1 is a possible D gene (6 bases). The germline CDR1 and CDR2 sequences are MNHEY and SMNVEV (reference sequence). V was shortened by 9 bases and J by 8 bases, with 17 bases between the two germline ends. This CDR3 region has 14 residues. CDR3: CASTPGHGDSPLHF. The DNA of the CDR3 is TGTGCCAGTACTCCGGGACATGGGGATTCACCCCTCCACTTT.

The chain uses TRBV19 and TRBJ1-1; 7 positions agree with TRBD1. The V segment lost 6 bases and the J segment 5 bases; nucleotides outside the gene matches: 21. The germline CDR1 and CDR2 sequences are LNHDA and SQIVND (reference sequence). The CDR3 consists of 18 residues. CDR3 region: CASRSAVLGLGQPTEAFF. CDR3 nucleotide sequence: TGTGCCAGTAGAAGCGCCGTCCTAGGTTTGGGACAGCCGACTGAAGCTTTCTTT.

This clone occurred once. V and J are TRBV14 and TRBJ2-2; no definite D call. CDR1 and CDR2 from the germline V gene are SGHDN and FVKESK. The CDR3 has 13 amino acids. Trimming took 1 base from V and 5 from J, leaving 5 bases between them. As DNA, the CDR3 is TGTGCCAGCAGCCAAGTGGGGACCGGGGAGCTGTTTTTT. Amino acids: CASSQVGTGELFF.

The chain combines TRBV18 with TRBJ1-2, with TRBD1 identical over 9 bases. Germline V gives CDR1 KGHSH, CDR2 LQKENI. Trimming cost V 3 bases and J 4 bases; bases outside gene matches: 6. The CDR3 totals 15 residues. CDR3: CASSPYADRGYGYTF. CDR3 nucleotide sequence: TGTGCCAGCTCACCGTATGCGGACAGGGGCTATGGCTACACCTTC.

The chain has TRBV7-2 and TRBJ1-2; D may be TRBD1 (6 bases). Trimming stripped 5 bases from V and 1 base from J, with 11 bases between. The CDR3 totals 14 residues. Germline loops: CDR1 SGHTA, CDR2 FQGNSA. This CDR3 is CASSPPDSNYGYTF. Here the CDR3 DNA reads TGTGCCAGCAGCCCACCGGACAGTAACTATGGCTACACCTTC.

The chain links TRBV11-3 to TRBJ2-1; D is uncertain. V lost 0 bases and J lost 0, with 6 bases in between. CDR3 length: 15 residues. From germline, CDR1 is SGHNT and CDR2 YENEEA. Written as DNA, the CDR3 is TGTGCCAGCAGCTTAGAGGGGTACTCCTACAATGAGCAGTTCTTC. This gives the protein CASSLEGYSYNEQFF.

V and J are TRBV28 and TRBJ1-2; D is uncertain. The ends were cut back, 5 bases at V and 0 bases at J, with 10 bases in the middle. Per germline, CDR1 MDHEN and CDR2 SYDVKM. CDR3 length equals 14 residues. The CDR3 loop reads CASSTRTTNYGYTF. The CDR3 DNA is TGTGCCAGCAGTACCAGGACTACTAACTATGGCTACACCTTC.

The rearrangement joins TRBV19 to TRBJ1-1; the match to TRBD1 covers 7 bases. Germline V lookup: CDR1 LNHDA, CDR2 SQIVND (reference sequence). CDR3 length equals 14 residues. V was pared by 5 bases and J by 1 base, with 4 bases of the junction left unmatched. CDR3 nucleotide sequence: TGTGCCAGTAGTCACAGGGGTGAGAACACTGAAGCTTTCTTT. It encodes CASSHRGENTEAFF.

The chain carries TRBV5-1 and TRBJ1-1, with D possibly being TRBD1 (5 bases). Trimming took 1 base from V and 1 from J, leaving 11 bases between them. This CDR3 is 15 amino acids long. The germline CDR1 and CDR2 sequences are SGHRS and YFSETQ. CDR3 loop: CASSLLGPKNTEAFF. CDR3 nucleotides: TGCGCCAGCAGCTTGTTGGGACCCAAGAACACTGAAGCTTTCTTT.

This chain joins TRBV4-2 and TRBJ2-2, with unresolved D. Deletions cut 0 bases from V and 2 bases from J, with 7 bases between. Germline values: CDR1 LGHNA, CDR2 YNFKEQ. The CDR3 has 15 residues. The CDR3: CASSQDTRNTGELFF. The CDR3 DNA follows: TGTGCCAGCAGCCAAGATACACGAAACACCGGGGAGCTGTTTTTT.

The CDR3 nucleotides read TGCGCCAGCAGCCAAGATGCACGGGGATTCACAGATACGCAGTATTTT. This translates into CASSQDARGFTDTQYF. The rearrangement uses TRBV4-3 and TRBJ2-3; D is perhaps TRBD2 (5 bases). The CDR3 is made up of 16 amino acids. Germline CDR1 reads LGHNA; CDR2 reads YSLEER. V was shortened by 0 bases and J by 2 bases, with 12 bases between the two germline ends.

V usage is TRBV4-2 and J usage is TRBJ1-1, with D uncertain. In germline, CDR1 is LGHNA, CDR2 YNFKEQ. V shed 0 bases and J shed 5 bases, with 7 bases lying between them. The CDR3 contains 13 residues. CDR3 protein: CASSQDQLTEAFF. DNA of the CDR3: TGTGCCAGCAGCCAAGATCAGCTGACTGAAGCTTTCTTT.

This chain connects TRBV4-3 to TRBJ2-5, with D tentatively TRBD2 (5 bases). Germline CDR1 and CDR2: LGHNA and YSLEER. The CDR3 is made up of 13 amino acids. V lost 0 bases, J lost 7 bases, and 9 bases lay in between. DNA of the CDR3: TGCGCCAGCAGCCAAGAGAAAGGAGGGACCCAGTACTTC. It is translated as CASSQEKGGTQYF.

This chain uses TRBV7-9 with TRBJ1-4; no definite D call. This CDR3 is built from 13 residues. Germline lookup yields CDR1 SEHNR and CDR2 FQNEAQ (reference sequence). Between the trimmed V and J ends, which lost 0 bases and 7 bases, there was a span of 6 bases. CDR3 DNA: TGTGCCAGCAGCTTAGCAGGTTTTGAAAAACTGTTTTTT. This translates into CASSLAGFEKLFF.

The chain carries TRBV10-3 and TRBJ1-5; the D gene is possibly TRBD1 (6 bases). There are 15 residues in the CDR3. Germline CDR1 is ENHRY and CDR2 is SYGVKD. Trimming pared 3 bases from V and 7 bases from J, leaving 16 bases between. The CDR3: CAISDQGRGGQPQHF. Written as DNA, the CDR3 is TGTGCCATCAGTGACCAGGGGAGGGGGGGACAGCCCCAGCATTTT.

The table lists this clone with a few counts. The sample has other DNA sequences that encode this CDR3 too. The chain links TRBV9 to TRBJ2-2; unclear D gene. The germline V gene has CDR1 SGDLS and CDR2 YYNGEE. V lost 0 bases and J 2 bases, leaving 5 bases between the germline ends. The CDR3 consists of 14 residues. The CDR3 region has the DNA TGTGCCAGCAGCGTAGGAGGAAACACCGGGGAGCTGTTTTTT. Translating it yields CASSVGGNTGELFF. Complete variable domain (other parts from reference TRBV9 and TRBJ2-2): DSGVTQTPKHLITATGQRVTLRCSPRSGDLSVYWYQQSLDQGLQFLIQYYNGEERAKGNILERFSAQQFPDLHSELNLSSLELGDSALYFCASSVGGNTGELFFGEGSRLTVL.

CDR3 sequence reads: CASTLRETEAFF. CDR3 DNA: TGTGCCAGCACCCTGAGGGAAACTGAAGCTTTCTTT. The V and J genes are TRBV28 and TRBJ1-1, with D unclear. This CDR3 spans 12 amino acids. V lost 7 bases to trimming and J lost 5 bases, with 11 bases between them. The germline V gene encodes CDR1 MDHEN and CDR2 SYDVKM.

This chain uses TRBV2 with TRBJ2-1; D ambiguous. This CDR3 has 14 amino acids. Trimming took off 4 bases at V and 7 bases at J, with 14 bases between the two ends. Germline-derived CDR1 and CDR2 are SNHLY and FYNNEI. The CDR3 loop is CASSAAPGLNEQFF. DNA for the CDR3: TGTGCCAGCAGTGCGGCCCCCGGTTTAAATGAGCAGTTCTTC.

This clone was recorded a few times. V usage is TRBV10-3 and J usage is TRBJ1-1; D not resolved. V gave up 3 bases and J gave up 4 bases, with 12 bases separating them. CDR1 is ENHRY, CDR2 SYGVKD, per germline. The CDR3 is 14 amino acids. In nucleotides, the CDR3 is TGTGCCATCAGTGAAGTAAGGCAGACCACTGAAGCTTTCTTT. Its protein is CAISEVRQTTEAFF.

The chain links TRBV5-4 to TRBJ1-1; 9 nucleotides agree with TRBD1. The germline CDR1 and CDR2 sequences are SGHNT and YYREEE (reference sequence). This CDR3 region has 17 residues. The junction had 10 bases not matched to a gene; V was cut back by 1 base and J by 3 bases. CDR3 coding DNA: TGTGCCAGCAGCTTGATGCGGACAGGGGCCGGAGACACTGAAGCTTTCTTT. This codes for CASSLMRTGAGDTEAFF.

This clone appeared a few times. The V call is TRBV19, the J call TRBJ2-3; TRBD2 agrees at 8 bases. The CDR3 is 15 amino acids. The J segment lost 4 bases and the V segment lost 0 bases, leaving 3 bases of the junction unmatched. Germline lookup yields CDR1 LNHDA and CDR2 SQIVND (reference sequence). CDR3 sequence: CASSIEAGGADTQYF. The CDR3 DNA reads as TGTGCCAGTAGTATAGAAGCCGGGGGGGCAGATACGCAGTATTTT. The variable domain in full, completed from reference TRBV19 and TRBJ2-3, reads DGGITQSPKYLFRKEGQNVTLSCEQNLNHDAMYWYRQDPGQGLRLIYYSQIVNDFQKGDIAEGYSVSREKKESFPLTVTSAQKNPTAFYLCASSIEAGGADTQYFGPGTRLTVL.

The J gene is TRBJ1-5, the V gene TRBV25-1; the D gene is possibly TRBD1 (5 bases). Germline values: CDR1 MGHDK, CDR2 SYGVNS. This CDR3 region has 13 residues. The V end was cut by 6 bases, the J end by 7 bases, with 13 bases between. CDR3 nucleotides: TGTGCCAGCAGCAACAGGTTAGACCAGCCCCAGCATTTT. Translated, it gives CASSNRLDQPQHF.